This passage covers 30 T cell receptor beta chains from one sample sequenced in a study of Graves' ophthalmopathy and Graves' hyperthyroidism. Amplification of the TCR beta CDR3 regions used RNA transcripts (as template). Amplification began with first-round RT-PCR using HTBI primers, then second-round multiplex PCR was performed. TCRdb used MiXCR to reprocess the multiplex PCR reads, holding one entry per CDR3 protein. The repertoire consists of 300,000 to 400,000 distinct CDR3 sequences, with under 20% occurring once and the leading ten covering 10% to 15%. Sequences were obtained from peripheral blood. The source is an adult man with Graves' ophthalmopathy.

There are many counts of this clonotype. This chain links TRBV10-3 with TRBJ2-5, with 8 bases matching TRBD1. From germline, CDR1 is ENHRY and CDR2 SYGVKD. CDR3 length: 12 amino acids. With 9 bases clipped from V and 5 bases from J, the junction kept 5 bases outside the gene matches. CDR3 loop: CAMADRAETQYF. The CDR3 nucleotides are TGTGCCATGGCGGACAGGGCCGAGACCCAGTACTTC.

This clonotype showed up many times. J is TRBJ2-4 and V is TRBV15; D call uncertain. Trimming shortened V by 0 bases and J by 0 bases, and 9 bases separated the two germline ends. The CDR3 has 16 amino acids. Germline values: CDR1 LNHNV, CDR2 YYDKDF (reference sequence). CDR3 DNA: TGTGCCACCAGCAGAGAAGGCGGAGTAGCCAAAAACATTCAGTACTTC. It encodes CATSREGGVAKNIQYF.

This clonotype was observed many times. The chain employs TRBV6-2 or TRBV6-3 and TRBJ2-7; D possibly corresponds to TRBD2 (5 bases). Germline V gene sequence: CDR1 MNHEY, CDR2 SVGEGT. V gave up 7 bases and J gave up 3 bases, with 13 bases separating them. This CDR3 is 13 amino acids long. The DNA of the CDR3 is TGTGCCAGCACCCAGGAGGAACTCTACGAGCAGTACTTC. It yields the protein CASTQEELYEQYF.

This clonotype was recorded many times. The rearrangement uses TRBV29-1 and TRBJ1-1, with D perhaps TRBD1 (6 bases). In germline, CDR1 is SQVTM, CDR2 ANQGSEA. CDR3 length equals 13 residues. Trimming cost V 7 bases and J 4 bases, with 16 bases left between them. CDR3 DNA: TGCAGCGCACGCCGGACAGATGGCACTGAAGCTTTCTTT. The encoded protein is CSARRTDGTEAFF.

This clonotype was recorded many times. The CDR3 sequence: CASSRLEGVYEQYF. CDR3 coding DNA: TGTGCCAGCTCACGTCTAGAAGGTGTCTACGAGCAGTACTTC. V and J are TRBV18 and TRBJ2-7; D ambiguous. The CDR3 contains 14 residues. V lost 4 bases and J 3 bases, leaving 13 bases between the germline ends. Germline V gene data show CDR1 as KGHSH and CDR2 as LQKENI.

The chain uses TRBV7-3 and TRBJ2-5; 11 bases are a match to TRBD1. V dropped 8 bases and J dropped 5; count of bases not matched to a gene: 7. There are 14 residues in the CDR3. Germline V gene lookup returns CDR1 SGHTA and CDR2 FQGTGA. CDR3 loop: CASSRTGGDETQYF. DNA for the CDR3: TGTGCCAGCTCCCGGACAGGGGGCGACGAGACCCAGTACTTC.

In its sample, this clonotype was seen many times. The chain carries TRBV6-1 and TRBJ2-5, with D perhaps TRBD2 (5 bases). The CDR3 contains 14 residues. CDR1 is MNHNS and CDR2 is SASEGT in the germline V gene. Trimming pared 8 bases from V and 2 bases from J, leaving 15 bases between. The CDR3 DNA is TGTGCCAGCCGGCTACCGGGGATTCAAGAGACCCAGTACTTC. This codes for CASRLPGIQETQYF.

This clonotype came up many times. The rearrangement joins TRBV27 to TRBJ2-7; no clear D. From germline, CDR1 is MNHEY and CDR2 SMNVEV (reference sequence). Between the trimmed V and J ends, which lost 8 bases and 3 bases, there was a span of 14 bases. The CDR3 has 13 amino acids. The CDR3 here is CASSSTPGYEQYF. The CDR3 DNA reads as TGTGCCAGCTCTTCCACACCAGGCTACGAGCAGTACTTC.

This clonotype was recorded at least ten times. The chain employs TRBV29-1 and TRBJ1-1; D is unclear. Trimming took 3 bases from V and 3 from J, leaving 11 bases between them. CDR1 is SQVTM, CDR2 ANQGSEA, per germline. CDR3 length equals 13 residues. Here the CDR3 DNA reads TGCAGCGTTGAGGGCCGAAAGGACACTGAAGCTTTCTTT. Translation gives CSVEGRKDTEAFF.

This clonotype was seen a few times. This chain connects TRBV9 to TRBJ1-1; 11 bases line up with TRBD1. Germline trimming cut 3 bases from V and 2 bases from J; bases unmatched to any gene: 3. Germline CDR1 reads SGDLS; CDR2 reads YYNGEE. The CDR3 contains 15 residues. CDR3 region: CASSAGTGGNTEAFF. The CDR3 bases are TGTGCCAGCAGCGCCGGGACAGGGGGAAACACTGAAGCTTTCTTT.

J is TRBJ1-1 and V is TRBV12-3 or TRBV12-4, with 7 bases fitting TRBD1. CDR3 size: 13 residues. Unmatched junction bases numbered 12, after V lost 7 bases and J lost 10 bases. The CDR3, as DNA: TGTGCCAGCACCTCGGTCGAGGGGGCGCGAGCTTTCTTT. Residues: CASTSVEGARAFF.

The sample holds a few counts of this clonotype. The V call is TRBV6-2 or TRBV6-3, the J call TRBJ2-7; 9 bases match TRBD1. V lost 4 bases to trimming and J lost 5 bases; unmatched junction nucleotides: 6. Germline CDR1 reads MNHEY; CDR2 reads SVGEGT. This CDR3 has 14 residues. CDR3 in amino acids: CASSLDRGRDEQYF. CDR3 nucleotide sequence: TGTGCCAGCAGTTTGGACAGGGGACGGGACGAGCAGTACTTC.

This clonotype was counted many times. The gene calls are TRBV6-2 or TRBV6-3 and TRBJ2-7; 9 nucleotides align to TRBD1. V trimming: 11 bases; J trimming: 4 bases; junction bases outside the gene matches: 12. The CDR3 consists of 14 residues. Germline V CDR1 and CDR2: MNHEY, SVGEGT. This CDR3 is CAGAPGTGSYEQYF. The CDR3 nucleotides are TGTGCCGGCGCCCCCGGGACAGGGTCTTACGAGCAGTACTTC.

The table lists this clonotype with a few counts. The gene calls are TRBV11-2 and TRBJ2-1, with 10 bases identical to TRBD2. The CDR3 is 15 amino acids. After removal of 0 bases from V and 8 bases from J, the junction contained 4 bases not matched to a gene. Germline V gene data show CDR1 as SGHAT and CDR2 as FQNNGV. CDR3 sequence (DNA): TGTGCCAGCAGCTTAGAAGCGGGGGGGCGGCATGAGCAGTTCTTC. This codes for CASSLEAGGRHEQFF.

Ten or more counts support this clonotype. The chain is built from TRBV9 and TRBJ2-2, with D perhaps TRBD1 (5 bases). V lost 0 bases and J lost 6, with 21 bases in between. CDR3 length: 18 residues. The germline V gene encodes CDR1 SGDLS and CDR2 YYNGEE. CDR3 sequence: CASSVGQGGAAGAGELFF. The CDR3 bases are TGTGCCAGCAGCGTAGGTCAAGGTGGGGCAGCTGGGGCCGGGGAGCTGTTTTTT.

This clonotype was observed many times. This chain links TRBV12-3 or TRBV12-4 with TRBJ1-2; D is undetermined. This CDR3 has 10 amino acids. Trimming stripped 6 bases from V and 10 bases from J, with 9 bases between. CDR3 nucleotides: TGTGCCAGCAGGGGGAATACCTACACCTTC. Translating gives CASRGNTYTF.

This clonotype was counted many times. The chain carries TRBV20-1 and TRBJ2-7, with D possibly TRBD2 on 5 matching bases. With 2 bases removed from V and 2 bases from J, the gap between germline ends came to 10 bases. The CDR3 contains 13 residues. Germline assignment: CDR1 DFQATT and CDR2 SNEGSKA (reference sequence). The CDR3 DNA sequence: TGCAGTGCTAGACTAGTCGGGACCTACGAGCAGTACTTC. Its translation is CSARLVGTYEQYF.

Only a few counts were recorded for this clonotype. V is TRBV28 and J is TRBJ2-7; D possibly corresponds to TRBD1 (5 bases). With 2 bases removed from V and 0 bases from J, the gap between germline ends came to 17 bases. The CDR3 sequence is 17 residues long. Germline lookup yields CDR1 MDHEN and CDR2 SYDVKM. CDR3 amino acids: CASSLRGLDLSSYEQYF. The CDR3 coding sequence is TGTGCCAGCAGTTTAAGGGGCCTTGATCTGAGCTCCTACGAGCAGTACTTC.

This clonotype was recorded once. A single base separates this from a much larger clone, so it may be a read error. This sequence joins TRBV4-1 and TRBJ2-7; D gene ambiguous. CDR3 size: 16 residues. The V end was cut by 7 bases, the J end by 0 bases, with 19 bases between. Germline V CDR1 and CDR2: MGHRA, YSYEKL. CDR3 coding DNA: TGCGCCAGCACGCTTGGAACCGATAGATGCTCCTACGAGCAGTACTTC. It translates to CASTLGTDRCSYEQYF.

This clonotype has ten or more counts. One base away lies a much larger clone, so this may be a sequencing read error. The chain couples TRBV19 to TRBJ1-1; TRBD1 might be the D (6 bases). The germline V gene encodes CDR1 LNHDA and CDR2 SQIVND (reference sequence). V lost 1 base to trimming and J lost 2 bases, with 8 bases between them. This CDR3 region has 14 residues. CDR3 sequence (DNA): TGTGCCAGTAGTATAGGGGGGCACAACACTGAAGCTTTCTTT. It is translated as CASSIGGHNTEAFF.

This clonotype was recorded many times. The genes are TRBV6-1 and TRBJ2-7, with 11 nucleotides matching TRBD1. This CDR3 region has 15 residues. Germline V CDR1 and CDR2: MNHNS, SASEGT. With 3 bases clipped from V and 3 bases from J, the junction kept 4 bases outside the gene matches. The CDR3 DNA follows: TGTGCCAGCAGTGACCGGGACAGGGGGTTCTACGAGCAGTACTTC. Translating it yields CASSDRDRGFYEQYF.

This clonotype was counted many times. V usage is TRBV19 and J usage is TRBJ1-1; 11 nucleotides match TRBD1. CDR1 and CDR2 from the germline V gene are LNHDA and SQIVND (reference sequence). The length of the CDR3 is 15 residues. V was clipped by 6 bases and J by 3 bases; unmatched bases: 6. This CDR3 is CASRGTGGVDTEAFF. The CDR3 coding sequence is TGTGCCAGTAGAGGGACAGGGGGTGTGGACACTGAAGCTTTCTTT.

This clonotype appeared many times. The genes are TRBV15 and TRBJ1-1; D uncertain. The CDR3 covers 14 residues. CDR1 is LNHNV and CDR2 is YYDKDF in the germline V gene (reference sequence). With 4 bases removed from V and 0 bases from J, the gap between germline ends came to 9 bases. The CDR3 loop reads CATSIYSVNTEAFF. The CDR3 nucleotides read TGTGCCACCAGCATTTACTCAGTGAACACTGAAGCTTTCTTT. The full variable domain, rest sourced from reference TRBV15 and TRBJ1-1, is DAMVIQNPRYQVTQFGKPVTLSCSQTLNHNVMYWYQQKSSQAPKLLFHYYDKDFNNEADTPDNFQSRRPNTSFCFLDIRSPGLGDTAMYLCATSIYSVNTEAFFGQGTRLTVV.

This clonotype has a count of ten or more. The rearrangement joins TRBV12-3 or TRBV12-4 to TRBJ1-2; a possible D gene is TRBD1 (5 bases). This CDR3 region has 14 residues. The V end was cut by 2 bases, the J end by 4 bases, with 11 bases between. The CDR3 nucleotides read TGTGCCAGCAGTTTACGCAGGGTCGGCTATGGCTACACCTTC. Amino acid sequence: CASSLRRVGYGYTF.

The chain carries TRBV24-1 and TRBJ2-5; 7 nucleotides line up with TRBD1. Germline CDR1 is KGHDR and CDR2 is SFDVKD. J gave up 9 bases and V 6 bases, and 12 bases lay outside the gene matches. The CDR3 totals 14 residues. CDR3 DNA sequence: TGTGCCACCAGTCCAAGGACAGGCACCGGGGCCCAGTACTTC. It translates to CATSPRTGTGAQYF.

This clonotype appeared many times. The CDR3 nucleotides read TGTGCCAGCAGCTTAGGGGCGATCGGAAACACCATATATTTT. Its protein product is CASSLGAIGNTIYF. J is TRBJ1-3 and V is TRBV7-9; D remains unclear. The germline gives CDR1 SEHNR, CDR2 FQNEAQ (reference sequence). The CDR3 extends over 14 amino acids. Trimming cost V 1 base and J 4 bases, with 8 bases left between them.

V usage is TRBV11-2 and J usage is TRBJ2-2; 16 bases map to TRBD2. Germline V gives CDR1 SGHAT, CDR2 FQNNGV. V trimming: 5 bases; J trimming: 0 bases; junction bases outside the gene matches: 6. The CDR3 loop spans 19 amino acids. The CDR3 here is CASSPSGLAGGANTGELFF. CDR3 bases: TGTGCCAGCAGCCCCTCGGGACTAGCGGGAGGGGCGAACACCGGGGAGCTGTTTTTT. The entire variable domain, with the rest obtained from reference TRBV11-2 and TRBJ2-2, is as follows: EAGVAQSPRYKIIEKRQSVAFWCNPISGHATLYWYQQILGQGPKLLIQFQNNGVVDDSQLPKDRFSAERLKGVDSTLKIQPAKLEDSAVYLCASSPSGLAGGANTGELFFGEGSRLTVL.

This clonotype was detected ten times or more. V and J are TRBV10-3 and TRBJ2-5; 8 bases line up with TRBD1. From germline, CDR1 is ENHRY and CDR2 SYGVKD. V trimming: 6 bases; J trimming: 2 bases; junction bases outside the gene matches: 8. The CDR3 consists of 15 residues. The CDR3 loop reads CAISGGQGEQETQYF. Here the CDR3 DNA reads TGTGCCATCAGCGGCGGACAGGGTGAACAAGAGACCCAGTACTTC.

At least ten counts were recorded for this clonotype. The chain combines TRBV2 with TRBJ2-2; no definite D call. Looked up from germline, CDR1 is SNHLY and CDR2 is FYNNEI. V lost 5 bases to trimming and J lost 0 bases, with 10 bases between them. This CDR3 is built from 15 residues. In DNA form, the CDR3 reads TGTGCCAGCAGTCCCCCTGGAACGAACACCGGGGAGCTGTTTTTT. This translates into CASSPPGTNTGELFF. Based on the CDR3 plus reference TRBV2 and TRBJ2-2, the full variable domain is EPEVTQTPSHQVTQMGQEVILRCVPISNHLYFYWYRQILGQKVEFLVSFYNNEISEKSEIFDDQFSVERPDGSNFTLKIRSTKLEDSAMYFCASSPPGTNTGELFFGEGSRLTVL.

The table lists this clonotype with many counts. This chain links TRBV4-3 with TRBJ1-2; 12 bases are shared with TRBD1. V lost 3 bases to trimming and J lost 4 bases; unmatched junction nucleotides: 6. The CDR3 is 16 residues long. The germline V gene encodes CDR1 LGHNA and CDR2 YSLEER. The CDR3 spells CASSQGQGAWGYGYTF. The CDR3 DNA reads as TGCGCCAGCAGCCAGGGACAGGGGGCGTGGGGCTATGGCTACACCTTC.